The 22 T cell receptor beta chains reported below all come from one sample, sequenced in a study of blood T cell repertoires in COVID-19. Generated by immunoSEQ multiplex PCR, the TCRdb table keeps only in-frame clones and is missing some. The data contain under 200,000 clones, around nine tenths of them singletons. The specimen sequenced was peripheral blood. These receptors were collected from a man aged 18 to 30 with active or convalescent COVID-19.

The chain recombines TRBV27 with TRBJ2-3, with D possibly TRBD2 on 5 matching bases. This CDR3 region has 15 residues. The germline gives CDR1 MNHEY, CDR2 SMNVEV (reference sequence). The V end was cut by 3 bases, the J end by 5 bases, with 15 bases between. CDR3 loop: CASSLLAPRGDTQYF. The CDR3 coding sequence is TGTGCCAGCAGTTTGCTCGCCCCCCGGGGAGATACGCAGTATTTT.

The chain joins TRBV5-5 to TRBJ1-6, with TRBD1 matching over 9 bases. This CDR3 has 14 amino acids. Germline values: CDR1 SGHKS, CDR2 YYEKEE (reference sequence). V lost 1 base and J lost 10; bases outside the gene matches: 3. DNA of the CDR3: TGTGCCAGCAGCTTGACAGGGGGCAGGTCACCCCTCCACTTT. Amino acid sequence: CASSLTGGRSPLHF. Variable domain in full (rest from reference TRBV5-5 and TRBJ1-6): DAGVTQSPTHLIKTRGQQVTLRCSPISGHKSVSWYQQVLGQGPQFIFQYYEKEERGRGNFPDRFSARQFPNYSSELNVNALLLGDSALYLCASSLTGGRSPLHFGNGTRLTVT.

The chain recombines TRBV7-9 with TRBJ1-6; tentatively, D is TRBD1 (6 bases). Germline assignment: CDR1 SEHNR and CDR2 FQNEAQ (reference sequence). Deletions cut 5 bases from V and 7 bases from J, with 15 bases between. This CDR3 is 15 amino acids long. DNA of the CDR3: TGTGCCAGCAGCAATCCATCACAGGGCAATTCACCCCTCCACTTT. This gives the protein CASSNPSQGNSPLHF. Drawing the rest from reference TRBV7-9 and TRBJ1-6, the complete variable domain is DTGVSQNPRHKITKRGQNVTFRCDPISEHNRLYWYRQTLGQGPEFLTYFQNEAQLEKSRLLSDRFSAERPKGSFSTLEIQRTEQGDSAMYLCASSNPSQGNSPLHFGNGTRLTVT.

This clone came up once. The chain joins TRBV18 to TRBJ1-5; 8 bases line up with TRBD1. The CDR3 is 14 amino acids. The J segment lost 5 bases and the V segment lost 5 bases, leaving 5 bases of the junction unmatched. Germline lookup yields CDR1 KGHSH and CDR2 LQKENI. The CDR3 DNA sequence: TGTGCCAGCTCAGAAACAGGGGGGGATCAGCCCCAGCATTTT. It is translated as CASSETGGDQPQHF.

V usage is TRBV9 and J usage is TRBJ2-5; a weak D match, TRBD2 (6 bases). The CDR3 has 15 amino acids. Germline loops: CDR1 SGDLS, CDR2 YYNGEE. The ends were cut back, 5 bases at V and 2 bases at J, with 16 bases in the middle. CDR3 amino acids: CASSIAGGEQETQYF. In DNA form, the CDR3 reads TGTGCCAGCAGTATCGCGGGCGGGGAACAAGAGACCCAGTACTTC.

V is TRBV7-2 and J is TRBJ1-5; D may be TRBD1 (6 bases). The length of the CDR3 is 13 residues. V was trimmed by 5 bases and J by 6 bases, leaving 11 bases between them. The germline CDR1 and CDR2 sequences are SGHTA and FQGNSA. The CDR3 DNA reads as TGTGCCAGCAGCACAAACAGGGTTCAGCCCCAGCATTTT. This sequence encodes CASSTNRVQPQHF.

This chain connects TRBV6-5 to TRBJ2-6; D is unclear. CDR3 length equals 15 residues. V lost 2 bases and J 1 base, leaving 6 bases between the germline ends. Germline CDR1 is MNHEY and CDR2 is SVGAGI. The CDR3 spells CASSYRRSGANVLTF. CDR3 in DNA: TGTGCCAGCAGTTACCGCCGGTCTGGGGCCAACGTCCTGACTTTC.

V is TRBV5-4 and J is TRBJ1-1; D is ambiguous. CDR1 and CDR2 (germline): SGHNT, YYREEE (reference sequence). The CDR3 extends over 15 amino acids. Trimming took 4 bases from V and 0 from J, leaving 13 bases between them. CDR3 residues: CASSPRTGMNTEAFF. Written as DNA, the CDR3 is TGTGCCAGCAGCCCCCGCACCGGTATGAACACTGAAGCTTTCTTT.

The rearrangement joins TRBV4-3 to TRBJ2-1; 10 nucleotides agree with TRBD2. The V and J ends lost 1 base and 4 bases, in that order; junction bases with no gene match: 10. This CDR3 is built from 18 residues. Germline CDR1 and CDR2: LGHNA and YSLEER. This CDR3 reads CASSQGMRTSGLYNEQFF. The DNA for the CDR3 is TGCGCCAGCAGCCAAGGAATGAGGACTAGCGGTCTATACAATGAGCAGTTCTTC.

This chain uses TRBV19 with TRBJ1-6, with D possibly being TRBD1 (6 bases). V gave up 5 bases and J gave up 8 bases, with 13 bases separating them. The CDR3 consists of 14 residues. The V gene's germline CDR1 is LNHDA and CDR2 SQIVND (reference sequence). This CDR3 is CASSVQGRDSPLHF. The DNA for the CDR3 is TGTGCCAGTAGTGTACAGGGCAGGGATTCACCCCTCCACTTT. The whole variable domain, remainder taken from reference TRBV19 and TRBJ1-6, is DGGITQSPKYLFRKEGQNVTLSCEQNLNHDAMYWYRQDPGQGLRLIYYSQIVNDFQKGDIAEGYSVSREKKESFPLTVTSAQKNPTAFYLCASSVQGRDSPLHFGNGTRLTVT.

This clone was recorded once. The chain links TRBV6-6 to TRBJ1-1; D not certain. The V gene's germline CDR1 is MNHNY and CDR2 SVGAGI (reference sequence). This CDR3 contains 14 residues. Trimming took 7 bases from V and 0 from J, leaving 12 bases between them. The CDR3 loop is CASTPSVMNTEAFF. CDR3 nucleotides: TGTGCCAGCACCCCGTCAGTGATGAACACTGAAGCTTTCTTT.

The chain uses TRBV5-1 and TRBJ2-7; perhaps TRBD2 as D (6 bases). V lost 2 bases and J 0 bases, leaving 12 bases between the germline ends. The germline V gene encodes CDR1 SGHRS and CDR2 YFSETQ. CDR3 length equals 15 residues. The chain's CDR3 is CASSFGAGHSYEQYF. The CDR3 bases are TGCGCCAGCAGCTTCGGCGCGGGGCACTCCTACGAGCAGTACTTC.

The chain recombines TRBV14 with TRBJ1-3; tentatively, D is TRBD1 (6 bases). Between the trimmed V and J ends, which lost 4 bases and 3 bases, there was a span of 10 bases. The germline V gene has CDR1 SGHDN and CDR2 FVKESK. The CDR3 has 14 residues. The CDR3 nucleotides are TGTGCCAGCAGCCCAACAGGGTTTGGAAACACCATATATTTT. It specifies CASSPTGFGNTIYF.

The chain joins TRBV5-4 to TRBJ2-3; TRBD1 agrees at 8 bases. This CDR3 has 14 amino acids. Looked up from germline, CDR1 is SGHNT and CDR2 is YYREEE (reference sequence). J gave up 4 bases and V 4 bases, and 5 bases lay outside the gene matches. The CDR3 loop reads CASSLRTGPDTQYF. The DNA of the CDR3 is TGTGCCAGCAGCCTCAGGACAGGGCCAGATACGCAGTATTTT.

The chain carries TRBV25-1 and TRBJ2-1; 7 bases agree with TRBD2. In germline, CDR1 is MGHDK, CDR2 SYGVNS. The V segment lost 1 base and the J segment 0 bases; nucleotides outside the gene matches: 3. The CDR3 consists of 16 residues. The CDR3 protein is CASSESLADSYNEQFF. CDR3 coding DNA: TGTGCCAGCAGTGAATCCCTAGCGGACTCCTACAATGAGCAGTTCTTC. Combining the CDR3 with reference TRBV25-1 and TRBJ2-1 gives the whole variable domain EADIYQTPRYLVIGTGKKITLECSQTMGHDKMYWYQQDPGMELHLIHYSYGVNSTEKGDLSSESTVSRIRTEHFPLTLESARPSHTSQYLCASSESLADSYNEQFFGPGTRLTVL.

This rearrangement joins TRBV30 to TRBJ1-2; D is perhaps TRBD1 (5 bases). Trimming removed 0 bases from V and 1 base from J, with 9 bases in between. CDR3 length: 14 residues. Germline loops: CDR1 GTSNPN, CDR2 SVGIG (reference sequence). The CDR3 DNA follows: TGTGCCTGGAGTGTAATCGGGGGTAACTATGGCTACACCTTC. Its translation is CAWSVIGGNYGYTF.

This chain links TRBV19 with TRBJ1-5, with 10 nucleotides matching TRBD1. The CDR3 loop spans 16 amino acids. From germline, CDR1 is LNHDA and CDR2 SQIVND (reference sequence). The V segment lost 6 bases and the J segment 0 bases; nucleotides outside the gene matches: 5. CDR3 in amino acids: CASSPTGGHSNQPQHF. As DNA, the CDR3 is TGTGCCAGTAGCCCGACAGGGGGCCATAGCAATCAGCCCCAGCATTTT. The full variable domain, rest sourced from reference TRBV19 and TRBJ1-5, is DGGITQSPKYLFRKEGQNVTLSCEQNLNHDAMYWYRQDPGQGLRLIYYSQIVNDFQKGDIAEGYSVSREKKESFPLTVTSAQKNPTAFYLCASSPTGGHSNQPQHFGDGTRLSIL.

The rearrangement joins TRBV5-5 to TRBJ1-2; perhaps TRBD1 as D (5 bases). The V end was cut by 4 bases, the J end by 4 bases, with 20 bases between. The germline V gene has CDR1 SGHKS and CDR2 YYEKEE (reference sequence). This CDR3 has 16 amino acids. DNA of the CDR3: TGTGCCAGCAGCAGGGATGTTGGGGGGTCCTTCTATGGCTACACCTTC. Protein sequence: CASSRDVGGSFYGYTF.

The J gene is TRBJ2-1, the V gene TRBV24-1; a weak D match, TRBD2 (5 bases). The V gene's germline CDR1 is KGHDR and CDR2 SFDVKD. Deletions cut 3 bases from V and 12 bases from J, with 14 bases between. This CDR3 is 13 amino acids long. CDR3 residues: CATSDPGMESQFF. The DNA of the CDR3 is TGTGCCACCAGTGATCCCGGGATGGAGTCGCAGTTCTTC.

The chain uses TRBV15 and TRBJ2-2, with TRBD2 matching over 12 bases. Germline V gene sequence: CDR1 LNHNV, CDR2 YYDKDF (reference sequence). The CDR3 length is 18 residues. Trimming took 0 bases from V and 4 from J; bases not matched to a gene: 6. This CDR3 is CATSRELAGGPGTGELFF. The CDR3, as DNA: TGTGCCACCAGCAGAGAGCTAGCGGGGGGGCCGGGCACCGGGGAGCTGTTTTTT.

V is TRBV11-2 and J is TRBJ1-1; 9 bases agree with TRBD1. V was pared by 1 base and J by 0 bases, with 6 bases of the junction left unmatched. Germline V gene lookup returns CDR1 SGHAT and CDR2 FQNNGV. This CDR3 spans 17 amino acids. The CDR3 nucleotides are TGTGCCAGCAGCTTAGGGCTCCGGGACAGGGTGAACACTGAAGCTTTCTTT. This sequence encodes CASSLGLRDRVNTEAFF.

This sequence joins TRBV28 and TRBJ2-3; maybe TRBD2 (6 bases). The germline CDR1 and CDR2 sequences are MDHEN and SYDVKM. This CDR3 contains 15 residues. Trimming stripped 3 bases from V and 4 bases from J, with 14 bases between. CDR3 sequence (DNA): TGTGCCAGCAGTTTCCGGGACGGGGGTGCAGATACGCAGTATTTT. The encoded protein is CASSFRDGGADTQYF.